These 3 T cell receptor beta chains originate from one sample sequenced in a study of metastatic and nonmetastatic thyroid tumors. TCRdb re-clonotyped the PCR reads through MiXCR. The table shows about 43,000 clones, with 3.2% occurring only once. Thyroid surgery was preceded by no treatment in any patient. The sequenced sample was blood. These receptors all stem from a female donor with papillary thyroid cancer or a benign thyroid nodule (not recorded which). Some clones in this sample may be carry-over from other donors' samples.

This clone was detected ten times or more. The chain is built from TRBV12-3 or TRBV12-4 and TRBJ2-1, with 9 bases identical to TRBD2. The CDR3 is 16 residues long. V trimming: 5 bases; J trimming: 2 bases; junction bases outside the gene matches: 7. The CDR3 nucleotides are TGTGCCAGCAGTCCAAGAGCGGGAGGCCCCTACAATGAGCAGTTCTTC. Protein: CASSPRAGGPYNEQFF.

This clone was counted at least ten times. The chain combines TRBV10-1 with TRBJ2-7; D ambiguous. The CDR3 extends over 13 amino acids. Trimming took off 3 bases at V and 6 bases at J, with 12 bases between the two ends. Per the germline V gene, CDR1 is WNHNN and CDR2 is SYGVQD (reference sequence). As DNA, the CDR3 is TGCGCCAGCAGTGAATGGACCGCTTCCGAGCAGTACTTC. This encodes CASSEWTASEQYF.

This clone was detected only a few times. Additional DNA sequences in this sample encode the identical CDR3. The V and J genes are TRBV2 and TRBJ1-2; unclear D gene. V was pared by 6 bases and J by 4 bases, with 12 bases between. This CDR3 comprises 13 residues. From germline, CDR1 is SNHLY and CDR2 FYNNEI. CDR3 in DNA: TGTGCCAGCAGCGTGGTGGGAACCTATGGCTACACCTTC. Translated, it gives CASSVVGTYGYTF.